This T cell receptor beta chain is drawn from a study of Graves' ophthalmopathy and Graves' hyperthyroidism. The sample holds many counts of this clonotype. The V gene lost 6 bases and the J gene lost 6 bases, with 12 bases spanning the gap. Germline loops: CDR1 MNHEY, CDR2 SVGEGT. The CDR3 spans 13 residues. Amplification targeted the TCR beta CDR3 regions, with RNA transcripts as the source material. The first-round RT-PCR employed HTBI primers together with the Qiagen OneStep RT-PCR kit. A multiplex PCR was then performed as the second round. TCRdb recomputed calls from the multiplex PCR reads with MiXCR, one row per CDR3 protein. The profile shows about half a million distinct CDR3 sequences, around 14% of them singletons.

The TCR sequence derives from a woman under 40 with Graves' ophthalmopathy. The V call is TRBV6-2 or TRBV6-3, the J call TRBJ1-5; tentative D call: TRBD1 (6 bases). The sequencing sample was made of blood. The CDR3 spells CASRGRGGQPQHF. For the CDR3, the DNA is TGTGCCAGCAGAGGTAGGGGGGGTCAGCCCCAGCATTTT.